The 20 T cell receptor beta chains below were found in one sample sequenced in a study of pediatric ulcerative colitis. Generated by immunoSEQ multiplex PCR, the TCRdb table keeps only in-frame clones and is missing some. The sample yields approximately 15,000 clones, about three quarters seen once. Rectal tissue came from one to two pinch biopsies taken at colonoscopy. The sequencing input was gut tissue. These receptors all come from a girl under 18 with moderate ulcerative colitis.

To note about this clone: At one of its ends the junction is not consistent with the germline gene, which may arise from a read error. V gene TRBV7-7 combines with J gene TRBJ2-5; 7 bases are shared with TRBD1. The CDR3 has 13 amino acids. Germline V CDR1 and CDR2: SSHAT, FNYEAQ (reference sequence). Here the CDR3 reads CASSSTGRETQYF. The CDR3 DNA sequence: TGTGCTAGCAGCTCGACAGGGCGAGAGACCCAGTACTTC.

V gene TRBV9 combines with J gene TRBJ1-3, with D possibly being TRBD1 (6 bases). Trimming left V 5 bases short and J 4 bases short, with 19 bases between. CDR3 length: 16 residues. Germline lookup yields CDR1 SGDLS and CDR2 YYNGEE. DNA of the CDR3: TGTGCCAGCAGTCCTCTTTCAGGGGCCGGCGGAAACACCATATATTTT. Its protein product is CASSPLSGAGGNTIYF.

This clone was found a few times. V is TRBV4-2 and J is TRBJ2-6, with D possibly matching TRBD1 (5 bases). Trimming stripped 0 bases from V and 1 base from J, with 10 bases between. The CDR3 spans 17 residues. CDR1 is LGHNA and CDR2 is YNFKEQ in the germline V gene. The CDR3 nucleotides read TGTGCCAGCAGCCAAGATGGTGACAGTTCTGGGGCCAACGTCCTGACTTTC. As protein: CASSQDGDSSGANVLTF.

Of note for this clone: The sample holds other DNA sequences that translate to the same CDR3. The chain joins TRBV5-1 to TRBJ1-2; 8 bases are shared with TRBD1. Looked up from germline, CDR1 is SGHRS and CDR2 is YFSETQ. With V trimmed by 2 bases and J by 8 bases, 5 bases remained unmatched. This CDR3 region has 13 residues. The CDR3 spells CASSLGQGEGYTF. In nucleotides, the CDR3 is TGCGCCAGCAGCTTAGGACAGGGAGAAGGCTACACCTTC. The variable domain in full, completed from reference TRBV5-1 and TRBJ1-2, reads KAGVTQTPRYLIKTRGQQVTLSCSPISGHRSVSWYQQTPGQGLQFLFEYFSETQRNKGNFPGRFSGRQFSNSRSEMNVSTLELGDSALYLCASSLGQGEGYTFGSGTRLTVV.

The chain has TRBV2 and TRBJ2-2, with D tentatively TRBD2 (6 bases). Trimming left V 5 bases short and J 7 bases short, with 17 bases between. CDR1 and CDR2 from the germline V gene are SNHLY and FYNNEI. The CDR3 totals 15 residues. CDR3 in DNA: TGTGCCAGCAGTCCGCGTCGGGGGTTGGACGGGGAGCTGTTTTTT. Translation: CASSPRRGLDGELFF.

The chain links TRBV5-1 to TRBJ2-5; 7 bases match TRBD2. The CDR3 extends over 13 amino acids. J gave up 3 bases and V 2 bases, and 1 base lay outside the gene matches. Germline V lookup: CDR1 SGHRS, CDR2 YFSETQ. CDR3 sequence (DNA): TGCGCCAGCAGCTTCCGGGGGGAAGAGACCCAGTACTTC. It yields the protein CASSFRGEETQYF.

V gene TRBV20-1 combines with J gene TRBJ2-3; TRBD1 agrees at 9 bases. J gave up 14 bases and V 3 bases, and 6 bases lay outside the gene matches. The CDR3 totals 11 residues. The V gene's germline CDR1 is DFQATT and CDR2 SNEGSKA (reference sequence). CDR3 in DNA: TGCAGTGCTAGCCCGGGACAGGGTCGGTATTTT. It translates to CSASPGQGRYF.

This clone has more than one count but fewer than ten. This chain connects TRBV5-5 to TRBJ2-1, with 12 bases matching TRBD2. This CDR3 comprises 15 residues. V shed 2 bases, J shed 7 bases, and the junction held 4 bases outside the gene matches. Germline V gene lookup returns CDR1 SGHKS and CDR2 YYEKEE (reference sequence). The DNA for the CDR3 is TGTGCCAGCAGCTTAGGGACTAGCGGGTGGAATGAGCAGTTCTTC. Translating gives CASSLGTSGWNEQFF.

This clone was seen more than once but under ten times. This chain links TRBV7-6 with TRBJ1-5, with D perhaps TRBD1 (6 bases). Germline CDR1 SGHVS, CDR2 FNYEAQ. V shed 1 base and J shed 7 bases, with 14 bases lying between them. This CDR3 is built from 15 residues. CDR3 residues: CASSLEGGADQPQHF. The CDR3, as DNA: TGTGCCAGCAGCTTAGAAGGGGGGGCGGACCAGCCCCAGCATTTT.

The V call is TRBV6-6, the J call TRBJ2-7; no clear D. Trimming took 0 bases from V and 2 from J, leaving 14 bases between them. Germline CDR1 reads MNHNY; CDR2 reads SVGAGI (reference sequence). This CDR3 is built from 16 residues. Written as DNA, the CDR3 is TGTGCCAGCAGTTACTCACGGTCGGCGGTTGCCTACGAGCAGTACTTC. Protein product: CASSYSRSAVAYEQYF.

In this sample, this clone turned up a few times. The chain carries TRBV7-8 and TRBJ1-4; TRBD1 matches 7 bases. CDR1 is SGHVS and CDR2 is FQNEAQ in the germline V gene. V was clipped by 3 bases and J by 3 bases; unmatched bases: 13. CDR3 size: 18 residues. The CDR3 bases are TGTGCCAGCAGCTTCGCTTTGTCAGGGGGGTCGGCTAATGAAAAACTGTTTTTT. Amino acid sequence: CASSFALSGGSANEKLFF. The full variable domain, with the rest looked up from reference TRBV7-8 and TRBJ1-4, is GAGVSQSPRYKVAKRGQDVALRCDPISGHVSLFWYQQALGQGPEFLTYFQNEAQLDKSGLPSDRFFAERPEGSVSTLKIQRTQQEDSAVYLCASSFALSGGSANEKLFFGSGTQLSVL.

The chain uses TRBV10-3 and TRBJ1-1, with D perhaps matching TRBD1 (5 bases). CDR1 and CDR2 (germline): ENHRY, SYGVKD. V lost 6 bases, J lost 6 bases, and 14 bases lay in between. The length of the CDR3 is 13 residues. For the CDR3, the DNA is TGTGCCATCAGGGGTCGACAGACTTCTGAAGCTTTCTTT. Its translation is CAIRGRQTSEAFF.

The chain combines TRBV5-1 with TRBJ1-4; 8 bases map to TRBD1. The J segment lost 8 bases and the V segment lost 0 bases, leaving 0 bases of the junction unmatched. The CDR3 consists of 13 residues. Germline loops: CDR1 SGHRS, CDR2 YFSETQ. CDR3: CASSLGTGEKLFF. In nucleotides, the CDR3 is TGCGCCAGCAGCTTGGGGACAGGGGAAAAACTGTTTTTT.

By frequency in the sample, this clone is medium-sized. The chain couples TRBV28 to TRBJ2-3, with 7 nucleotides matching TRBD1. Germline values: CDR1 MDHEN, CDR2 SYDVKM. There are 15 residues in the CDR3. V dropped 4 bases and J dropped 2; count of bases not matched to a gene: 6. The CDR3 coding sequence is TGTGCCAGCAGTTCGCCGGGACAGACCACAGATACGCAGTATTTT. Residues: CASSSPGQTTDTQYF.

The genes are TRBV27 and TRBJ1-1, with D possibly TRBD1 on 6 matching bases. CDR3 length: 16 residues. V dropped 6 bases and J dropped 3 bases, with 20 bases sitting between them. The germline V gene has CDR1 MNHEY and CDR2 SMNVEV (reference sequence). Here the CDR3 reads CASRRDIPQRDTEAFF. For the CDR3, the DNA is TGTGCCAGCAGGCGGGACATCCCTCAAAGGGACACTGAAGCTTTCTTT.

V and J are TRBV2 and TRBJ2-2; TRBD1 is a possible D gene (5 bases). The germline CDR1 and CDR2 sequences are SNHLY and FYNNEI. Deletions cut 8 bases from V and 4 bases from J, with 14 bases between. This CDR3 contains 14 residues. The DNA of the CDR3 is TGTGCCAGCCCCCTGGACATCCGCACCGGGGAGCTGTTTTTT. This encodes CASPLDIRTGELFF. Together with reference TRBV2 and TRBJ2-2, the CDR3 gives the full variable domain: EPEVTQTPSHQVTQMGQEVILRCVPISNHLYFYWYRQILGQKVEFLVSFYNNEISEKSEIFDDQFSVERPDGSNFTLKIRSTKLEDSAMYFCASPLDIRTGELFFGEGSRLTVL.

The chain uses TRBV6-5 and TRBJ2-7; 7 bases align to TRBD2. The CDR3 covers 13 residues. V was pared by 8 bases and J by 5 bases, with 9 bases of the junction left unmatched. Germline CDR1 and CDR2: MNHEY and SVGAGI. The CDR3 DNA follows: TGTGCCAGCCCGAGCGGGAATTATGACGAGCAGTACTTC. Translation gives CASPSGNYDEQYF.

The chain has TRBV4-1 and TRBJ2-7, with D tentatively TRBD1 (7 bases). The CDR3 has 16 residues. Germline values: CDR1 MGHRA, CDR2 YSYEKL. Trimming pared 4 bases from V and 9 bases from J, leaving 25 bases between. CDR3 bases: TGCGCCAGCAGCCTCCAGCCAGGGGGGACTGGAGGTGGGCAGTACTTC. Its protein is CASSLQPGGTGGGQYF.

J is TRBJ2-5 and V is TRBV18; D call uncertain. The CDR3 runs 11 residues. Trimming took 5 bases from V and 1 from J, leaving 2 bases between them. Germline loops: CDR1 KGHSH, CDR2 LQKENI. The CDR3 bases are TGTGCCAGCTCATTCCAAGAGACCCAGTACTTC. This encodes CASSFQETQYF.

The chain links TRBV10-3 to TRBJ2-7, with D unresolved. Looked up from germline, CDR1 is ENHRY and CDR2 is SYGVKD. V lost 10 bases to trimming and J lost 5 bases, with 18 bases between them. The CDR3 has 13 amino acids. CDR3 sequence reads: CANSGVGNNEQYF. The CDR3 DNA reads TGTGCCAACTCCGGAGTTGGTAATAACGAGCAGTACTTC.